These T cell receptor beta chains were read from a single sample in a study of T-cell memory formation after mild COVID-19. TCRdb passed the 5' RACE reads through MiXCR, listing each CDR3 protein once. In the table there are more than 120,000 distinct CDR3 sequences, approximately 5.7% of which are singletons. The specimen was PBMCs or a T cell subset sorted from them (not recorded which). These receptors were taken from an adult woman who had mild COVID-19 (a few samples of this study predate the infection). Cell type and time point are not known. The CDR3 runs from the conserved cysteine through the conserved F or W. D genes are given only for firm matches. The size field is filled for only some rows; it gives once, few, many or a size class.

CDR3: CASSGLSGDTQYF; DNA: TGTGCCAGCAGCGGCCTGAGTGGAGATACGCAGTATTTT; size: many; D: .; J: TRBJ2-3; V: TRBV11-2
CDR3: CASSPRENYGYTF; DNA: TGTGCCAGCAGCCCCCGGGAGAACTATGGCTACACCTTC; size: few; D: .; J: TRBJ1-2; V: TRBV3-1
CDR3: CAWSGGSGREQYF; DNA: TGTGCCTGGAGTGGCGGGTCAGGCAGGGAGCAGTACTTC; size: many; D: .; J: TRBJ2-7; V: TRBV30
CDR3: CASSRRTGSDQPQHF; DNA: TGTGCCAGCAGCCGAAGGACAGGATCGGACCAGCCCCAGCATTTT; size: many; D: TRBD1; J: TRBJ1-5; V: TRBV12-3/TRBV12-4
CDR3: CASSLGTDNTEAFF; DNA: TGCGCCAGCAGCTTGGGGACAGATAACACTGAAGCTTTCTTT; size: .; D: .; J: TRBJ1-1; V: TRBV5-1
CDR3: CASRDRSGYNEQFF; DNA: TGTGCCAGCAGAGACAGGTCGGGGTACAATGAGCAGTTCTTC; size: .; D: .; J: TRBJ2-1; V: TRBV27
CDR3: CASTLGADTEAFF; DNA: TGTGCCAGCACTTTGGGAGCGGACACTGAAGCTTTCTTT; size: few; D: .; J: TRBJ1-1; V: TRBV3-1
CDR3: CSASLQPGGVAQPQHF; DNA: TGCAGTGCTAGCTTGCAGCCCGGAGGAGTGGCTCAGCCCCAGCATTTT; size: .; D: .; J: TRBJ1-5; V: TRBV20-1
CDR3: CASSSGFTDTQYF; DNA: TGTGCCAGCAGTAGCGGGTTCACAGATACGCAGTATTTT; size: many; D: .; J: TRBJ2-3; V: TRBV2
CDR3: CASSFRGAGTDTQYF; DNA: TGTGCCAGCAGCTTCCGGGGGGCCGGCACAGATACGCAGTATTTT; size: many; D: .; J: TRBJ2-3; V: TRBV7-2
CDR3: CASSYSYPVNTEAFF; DNA: TGTGCCAGCAGTTACTCTTATCCCGTGAACACTGAAGCTTTCTTT; size: .; D: .; J: TRBJ1-1; V: TRBV6-5
CDR3: CATSPSPTGYTDTQYF; DNA: TGTGCCACCAGTCCTTCCCCGACAGGGTATACAGATACGCAGTATTTT; size: many; D: TRBD1; J: TRBJ2-3; V: TRBV24-1
CDR3: CASSSGTSGMGDTQYF; DNA: TGTGCCAGCAGTTCTGGGACTAGCGGGATGGGAGATACGCAGTATTTT; size: many; D: TRBD2; J: TRBJ2-3; V: TRBV12-3/TRBV12-4
CDR3: CASSPALNQPQHF; DNA: TGTGCCAGCTCACCGGCGCTCAATCAGCCCCAGCATTTT; size: many; D: .; J: TRBJ1-5; V: TRBV18
CDR3: CAIRLAGDGTDTQYF; DNA: TGTGCCATCCGCTTAGCGGGGGACGGCACAGATACGCAGTATTTT; size: many; D: TRBD2; J: TRBJ2-3; V: TRBV10-3
CDR3: CASSTRRGGGSTEAFF; DNA: TGTGCCAGCAGCACACGCCGAGGGGGAGGGAGCACTGAAGCTTTCTTT; size: many; D: .; J: TRBJ1-1; V: TRBV5-4
CDR3: CASSLREGARNEQFF; DNA: TGTGCCAGCAGCTTGAGGGAGGGGGCCCGGAATGAGCAGTTCTTC; size: .; D: .; J: TRBJ2-1; V: TRBV5-5
CDR3: CASRDRGAYGYTF; DNA: TGTGCCAGCAGAGACAGGGGCGCCTATGGCTACACCTTC; size: few; D: TRBD1; J: TRBJ1-2; V: TRBV7-2
CDR3: CASTYRIATNEKLFF; DNA: TGTGCCAGCACCTATCGGATTGCAACTAATGAAAAACTGTTTTTT; size: .; D: .; J: TRBJ1-4; V: TRBV7-8
CDR3: CASSLGAAYEQFF; DNA: TGTGCCAGCAGCTTAGGGGCGGCCTATGAGCAGTTCTTC; size: many; D: .; J: TRBJ2-1; V: TRBV7-8
CDR3: CASSIGREIIMDTQYF; DNA: TGTGCCAGTAGTATAGGGCGGGAGATCATTATGGATACGCAGTATTTT; size: .; D: TRBD2; J: TRBJ2-3; V: TRBV19
CDR3: CASSGPGGRGPQHF; DNA: TGTGCCAGCAGTGGCCCGGGCGGGCGTGGGCCCCAGCATTTT; size: .; D: .; J: TRBJ1-5; V: TRBV25-1
CDR3: CASSPRARETQYF; DNA: TGTGCCAGCAGTCCACGGGCCAGGGAGACCCAGTACTTC; size: many; D: .; J: TRBJ2-5; V: TRBV12-3/TRBV12-4
CDR3: CASSVGWGGKSSYNEQFF; DNA: TGTGCCAGCAGCGTAGGGTGGGGAGGGAAAAGCTCCTACAATGAGCAGTTCTTC; size: few; D: TRBD2; J: TRBJ2-1; V: TRBV9
CDR3: CASSLFGGNTEAFF; DNA: TGTGCCAGCAGCTTATTTGGGGGGAACACTGAAGCTTTCTTT; size: few; D: .; J: TRBJ1-1; V: TRBV7-9
CDR3: CASSLGPPVFDTEAFF; DNA: TGTGCCAGCAGTTTAGGACCCCCGGTATTCGACACTGAAGCTTTCTTT; size: many; D: .; J: TRBJ1-1; V: TRBV27
CDR3: CASSLDRGVTEAFF; DNA: TGTGCCAGCAGTTTGGACAGGGGCGTCACTGAAGCTTTCTTT; size: many; D: TRBD1; J: TRBJ1-1; V: TRBV12-3/TRBV12-4
CDR3: CSVRAGARGGEQYF; DNA: TGCAGTGTTAGAGCGGGGGCCCGAGGTGGCGAGCAGTACTTC; size: many; D: TRBD2; J: TRBJ2-7; V: TRBV20-1
CDR3: CASSARARSGYTF; DNA: TGTGCCAGCAGTGCCAGGGCTCGCTCTGGCTACACCTTC; size: .; D: .; J: TRBJ1-2; V: TRBV12-3/TRBV12-4
CDR3: CASSFYGTSGGTDTQYF; DNA: TGTGCCAGCAGTTTTTACGGGACTAGCGGTGGCACAGATACGCAGTATTTT; size: many; D: TRBD2; J: TRBJ2-3; V: TRBV27
CDR3: CASSLALGAGELFF; DNA: TGTGCCAGCAGCTTAGCGTTGGGGGCCGGGGAGCTGTTTTTT; size: few; D: .; J: TRBJ2-2; V: TRBV7-6
CDR3: CASSSGLVPTYEQYF; DNA: TGTGCCAGCAGCTCCGGCCTGGTACCCACCTACGAGCAGTACTTC; size: .; D: .; J: TRBJ2-7; V: TRBV7-9
CDR3: CASVQTGGGSGELFF; DNA: TGCGCCAGCGTGCAGACAGGGGGCGGATCCGGGGAGCTGTTTTTT; size: .; D: TRBD1; J: TRBJ2-2; V: TRBV5-1
CDR3: CATSDRSRSGGYTF; DNA: TGTGCCACCAGTGATAGGTCCCGGTCAGGGGGCTACACCTTC; size: .; D: .; J: TRBJ1-2; V: TRBV24-1
CDR3: CASSPHTANYGYTF; DNA: TGTGCCAGCAGCCCGCATACAGCTAACTATGGCTACACCTTC; size: many; D: .; J: TRBJ1-2; V: TRBV7-9
CDR3: CASSYEPNTEAFF; DNA: TGTGCCAGCAGTTACGAGCCGAACACTGAAGCTTTCTTT; size: many; D: .; J: TRBJ1-1; V: TRBV6-5
CDR3: CASSLSEQAHSGANVLTF; DNA: TGTGCCAGCAGCTTATCCGAACAGGCGCACTCTGGGGCCAACGTCCTGACTTTC; size: .; D: .; J: TRBJ2-6; V: TRBV7-9
CDR3: CASTSGDSTTGELFF; DNA: TGTGCCAGCACCTCCGGGGACAGTACTACCGGGGAGCTGTTTTTT; size: many; D: TRBD1; J: TRBJ2-2; V: TRBV6-5
CDR3: CASSLVSPTSGRWNEQFF; DNA: TGTGCCAGCAGCTTAGTGTCCCCCACTAGCGGGAGGTGGAATGAGCAGTTCTTC; size: few; D: TRBD2; J: TRBJ2-1; V: TRBV7-2
CDR3: CASRSRLGSYNEQFF; DNA: TGTGCCAGCAGATCAAGGTTGGGCTCCTACAATGAGCAGTTCTTC; size: .; D: .; J: TRBJ2-1; V: TRBV5-4
CDR3: CASSQRTGATAFF; DNA: TGTGCCAGCAGCCAGAGGACAGGCGCCACCGCTTTCTTT; size: .; D: TRBD1; J: TRBJ1-1; V: TRBV7-9
CDR3: CASKRGGAQPQHF; DNA: TGTGCCAGCAAGAGGGGGGGGGCTCAGCCCCAGCATTTT; size: many; D: .; J: TRBJ1-5; V: TRBV12-3/TRBV12-4
CDR3: CATSGQNQETQYF; DNA: TGTGCCACCTCAGGACAAAACCAAGAGACCCAGTACTTC; size: many; D: .; J: TRBJ2-5; V: TRBV24-1
CDR3: CASSLGTGVAFF; DNA: TGCGCCAGCAGCTTGGGGACAGGGGTGGCTTTCTTT; size: few; D: TRBD1; J: TRBJ1-1; V: TRBV5-1
CDR3: CASSLVRGSYEQYF; DNA: TGCGCCAGCAGCTTGGTGAGGGGATCCTACGAGCAGTACTTC; size: .; D: .; J: TRBJ2-7; V: TRBV5-1
CDR3: CASSRLIEDTQYF; DNA: TGTGCCAGCAGTCGTTTGATTGAGGATACGCAGTATTTT; size: .; D: .; J: TRBJ2-3; V: TRBV2
CDR3: CASSLLGSKPQYF; DNA: TGTGCCAGCAGTTTACTTGGCTCCAAACCCCAGTACTTC; size: few; D: .; J: TRBJ2-5; V: TRBV12-3/TRBV12-4
CDR3: CATSGVAPLYEQYF; DNA: TGTGCCACCTCCGGGGTCGCGCCTCTCTACGAGCAGTACTTC; size: .; D: .; J: TRBJ2-7; V: TRBV6-5
CDR3: CASSLGLAVWEQYF; DNA: TGTGCCAGCAGTTTGGGACTAGCTGTGTGGGAGCAGTACTTC; size: .; D: TRBD2; J: TRBJ2-7; V: TRBV12-3/TRBV12-4